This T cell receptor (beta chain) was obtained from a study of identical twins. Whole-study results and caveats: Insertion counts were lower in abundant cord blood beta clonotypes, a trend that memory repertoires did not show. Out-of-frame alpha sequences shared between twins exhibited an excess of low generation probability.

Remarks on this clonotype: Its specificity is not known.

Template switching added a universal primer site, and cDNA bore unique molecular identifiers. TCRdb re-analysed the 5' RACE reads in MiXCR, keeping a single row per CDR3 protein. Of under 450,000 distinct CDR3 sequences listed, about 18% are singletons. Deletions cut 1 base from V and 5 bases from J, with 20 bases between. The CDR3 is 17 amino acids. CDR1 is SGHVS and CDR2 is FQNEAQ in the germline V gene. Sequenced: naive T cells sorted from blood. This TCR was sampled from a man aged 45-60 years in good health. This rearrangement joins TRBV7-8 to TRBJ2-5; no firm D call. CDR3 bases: TGTGCCAGCAGCTTAGGGCTCTGGACCCAACTTTGGGAGACCCAGTACTTC. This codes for CASSLGLWTQLWETQYF. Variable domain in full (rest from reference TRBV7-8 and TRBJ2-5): GAGVSQSPRYKVAKRGQDVALRCDPISGHVSLFWYQQALGQGPEFLTYFQNEAQLDKSGLPSDRFFAERPEGSVSTLKIQRTQQEDSAVYLCASSLGLWTQLWETQYFGPGTRLLVL.